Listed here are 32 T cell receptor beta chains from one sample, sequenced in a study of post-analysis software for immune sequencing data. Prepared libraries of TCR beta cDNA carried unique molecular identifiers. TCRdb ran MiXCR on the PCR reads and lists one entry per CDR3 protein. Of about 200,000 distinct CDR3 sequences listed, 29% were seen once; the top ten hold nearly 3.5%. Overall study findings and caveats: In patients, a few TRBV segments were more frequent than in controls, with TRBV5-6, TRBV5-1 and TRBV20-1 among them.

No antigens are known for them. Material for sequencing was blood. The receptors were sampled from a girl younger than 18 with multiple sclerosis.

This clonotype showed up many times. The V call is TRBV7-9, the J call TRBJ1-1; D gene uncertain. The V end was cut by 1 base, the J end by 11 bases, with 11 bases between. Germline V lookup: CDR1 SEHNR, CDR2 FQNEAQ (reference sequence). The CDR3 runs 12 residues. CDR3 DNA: TGTGCCAGCAGCTTAGAAGAGTTCATGGCTTTCTTT. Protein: CASSLEEFMAFF.

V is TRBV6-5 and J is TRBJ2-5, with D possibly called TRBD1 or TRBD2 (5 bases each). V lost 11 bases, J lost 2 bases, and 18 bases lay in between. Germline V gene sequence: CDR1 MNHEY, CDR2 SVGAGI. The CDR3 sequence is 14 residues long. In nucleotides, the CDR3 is TGTGCCCATTCCGAGGGGATGGGACAAGAGACCCAGTACTTC. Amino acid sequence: CAHSEGMGQETQYF.

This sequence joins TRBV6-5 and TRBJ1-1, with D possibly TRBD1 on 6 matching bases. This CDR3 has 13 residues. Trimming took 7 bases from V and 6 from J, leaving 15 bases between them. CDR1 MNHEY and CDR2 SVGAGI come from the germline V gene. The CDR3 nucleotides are TGTGCCAGCACTCCCCCGGGGGCTGCTGAAGCTTTCTTT. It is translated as CASTPPGAAEAFF.

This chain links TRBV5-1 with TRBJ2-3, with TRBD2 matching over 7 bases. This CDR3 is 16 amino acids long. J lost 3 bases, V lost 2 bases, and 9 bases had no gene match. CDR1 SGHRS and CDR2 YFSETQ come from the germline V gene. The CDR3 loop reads CASSFEGRERTDTQYF. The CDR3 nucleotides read TGCGCCAGCAGCTTCGAGGGGAGGGAGAGAACAGATACGCAGTATTTT.

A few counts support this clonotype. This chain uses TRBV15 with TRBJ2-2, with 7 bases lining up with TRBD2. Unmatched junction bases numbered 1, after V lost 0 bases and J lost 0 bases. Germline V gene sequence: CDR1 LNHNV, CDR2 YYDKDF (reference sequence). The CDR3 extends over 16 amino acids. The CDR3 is CATSREAGANTGELFF. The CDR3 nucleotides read TGTGCCACCAGCAGAGAGGCGGGAGCGAACACCGGGGAGCTGTTTTTT.

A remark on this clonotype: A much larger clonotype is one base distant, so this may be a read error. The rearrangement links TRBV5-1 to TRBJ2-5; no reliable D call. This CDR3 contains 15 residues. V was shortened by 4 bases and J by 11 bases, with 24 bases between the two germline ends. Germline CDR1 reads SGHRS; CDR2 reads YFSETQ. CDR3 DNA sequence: TGCGCCAGCAGCCCCTCCCTGGGAAAGGGCAATGAGCAGTACTTC. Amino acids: CASSPSLGKGNEQYF.

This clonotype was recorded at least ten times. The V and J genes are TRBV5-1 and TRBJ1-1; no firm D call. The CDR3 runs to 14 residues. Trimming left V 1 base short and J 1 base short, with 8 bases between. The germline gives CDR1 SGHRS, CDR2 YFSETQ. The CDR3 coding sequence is TGCGCCAGCAGCTTGCCAGGTTCGAACACTGAAGCTTTCTTT. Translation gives CASSLPGSNTEAFF.

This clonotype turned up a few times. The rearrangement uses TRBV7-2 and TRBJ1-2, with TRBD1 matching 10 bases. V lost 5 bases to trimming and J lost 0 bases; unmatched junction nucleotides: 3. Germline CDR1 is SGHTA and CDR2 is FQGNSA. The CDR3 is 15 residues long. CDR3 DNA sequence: TGTGCCAGCAGCGACAGGGGGCAAACTAACTATGGCTACACCTTC. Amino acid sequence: CASSDRGQTNYGYTF.

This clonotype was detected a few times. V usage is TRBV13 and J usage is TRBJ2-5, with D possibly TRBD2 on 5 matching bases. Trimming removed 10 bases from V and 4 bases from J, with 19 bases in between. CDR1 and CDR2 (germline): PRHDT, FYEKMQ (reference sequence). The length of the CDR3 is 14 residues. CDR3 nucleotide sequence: TGTGCCACCTCCGTGAGCGGCCCTGGAGAGACCCAGTACTTC. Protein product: CATSVSGPGETQYF.

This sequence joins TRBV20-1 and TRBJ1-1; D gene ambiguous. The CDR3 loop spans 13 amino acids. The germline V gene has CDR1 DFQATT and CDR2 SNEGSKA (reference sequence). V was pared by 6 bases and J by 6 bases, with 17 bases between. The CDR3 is CSATYGGNAEAFF. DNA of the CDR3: TGCAGTGCAACCTACGGAGGGAATGCTGAAGCTTTCTTT.

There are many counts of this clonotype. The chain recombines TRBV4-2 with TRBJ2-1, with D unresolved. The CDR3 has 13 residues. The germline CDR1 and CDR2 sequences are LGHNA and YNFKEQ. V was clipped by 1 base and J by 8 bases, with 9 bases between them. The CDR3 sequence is CASSQVLGDEQFF. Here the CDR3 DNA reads TGTGCCAGCAGCCAAGTTCTCGGCGATGAGCAGTTCTTC.

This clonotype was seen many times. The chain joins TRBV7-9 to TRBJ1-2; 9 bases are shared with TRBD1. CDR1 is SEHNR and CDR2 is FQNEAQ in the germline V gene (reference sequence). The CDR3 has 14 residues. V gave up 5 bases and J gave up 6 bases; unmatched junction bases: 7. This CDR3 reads CASSLQGAADGYTF. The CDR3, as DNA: TGTGCCAGCAGCCTACAGGGGGCGGCGGATGGCTACACCTTC.

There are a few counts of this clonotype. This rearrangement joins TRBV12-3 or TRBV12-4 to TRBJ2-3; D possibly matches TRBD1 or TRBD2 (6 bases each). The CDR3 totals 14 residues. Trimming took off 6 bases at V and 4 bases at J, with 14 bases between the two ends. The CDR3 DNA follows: TGTGCCAGCAGCTGGGGGGCCGGAGCAGATACGCAGTATTTT. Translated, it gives CASSWGAGADTQYF.

CDR3 in DNA: TGCAGCGCCCGAAGTCGGGGGGGTTGGGAGACCCAGTACTTC. Amino acid sequence: CSARSRGGWETQYF. The genes are TRBV29-1 and TRBJ2-5, with 8 nucleotides matching TRBD2. Germline V CDR1 and CDR2: SQVTM, ANQGSEA. V was pared by 7 bases and J by 5 bases, with 12 bases of the junction left unmatched. The CDR3 covers 14 residues. Variable domain in full (rest from reference TRBV29-1 and TRBJ2-5): SAVISQKPSRDICQRGTSLTIQCQVDSQVTMMFWYRQQPGQSLTLIATANQGSEATYESGFVIDKFPISRPNLTFSTLTVSNMSPEDSSIYLCSARSRGGWETQYFGPGTRLLVL.

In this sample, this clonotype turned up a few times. The CDR3 here is CASSSLAGGWQEQFF. The CDR3 coding sequence is TGCGCCAGCAGCTCCCTGGCGGGAGGTTGGCAGGAGCAGTTCTTC. This chain connects TRBV5-1 to TRBJ2-1; TRBD2 matches at 8 bases. V lost 3 bases, J lost 10 bases, and 12 bases stayed unmatched. This CDR3 has 15 amino acids. Germline assignment: CDR1 SGHRS and CDR2 YFSETQ.

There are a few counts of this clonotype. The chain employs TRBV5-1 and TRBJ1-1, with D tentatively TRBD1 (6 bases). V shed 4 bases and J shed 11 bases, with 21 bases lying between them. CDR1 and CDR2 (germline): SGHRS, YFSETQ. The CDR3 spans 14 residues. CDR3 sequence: CASSPVTGRRLAFF. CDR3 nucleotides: TGCGCCAGCAGCCCGGTAACAGGGAGGAGGTTGGCTTTCTTT. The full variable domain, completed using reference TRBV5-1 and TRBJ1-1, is KAGVTQTPRYLIKTRGQQVTLSCSPISGHRSVSWYQQTPGQGLQFLFEYFSETQRNKGNFPGRFSGRQFSNSRSEMNVSTLELGDSALYLCASSPVTGRRLAFFGQGTRLTVV.

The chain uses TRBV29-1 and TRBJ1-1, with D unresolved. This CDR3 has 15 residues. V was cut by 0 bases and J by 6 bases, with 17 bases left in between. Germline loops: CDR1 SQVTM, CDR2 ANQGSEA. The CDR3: CSVEDNTPSRAEAFF. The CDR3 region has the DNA TGCAGCGTTGAAGATAATACTCCTTCGCGGGCTGAAGCTTTCTTT.

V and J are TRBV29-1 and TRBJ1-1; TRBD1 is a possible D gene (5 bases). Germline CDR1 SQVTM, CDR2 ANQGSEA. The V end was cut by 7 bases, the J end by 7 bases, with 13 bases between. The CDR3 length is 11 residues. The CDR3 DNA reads TGCAGCGCCGCGGGGGTCGGTGAAGCTTTCTTT. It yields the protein CSAAGVGEAFF.

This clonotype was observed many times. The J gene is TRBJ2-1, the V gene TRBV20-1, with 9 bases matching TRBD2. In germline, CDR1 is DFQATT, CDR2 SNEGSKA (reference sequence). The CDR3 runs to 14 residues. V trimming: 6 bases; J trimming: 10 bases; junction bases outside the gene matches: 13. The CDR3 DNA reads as TGCAGTGCCCTCCCCGGGACTAGCTTTCGGGAGCAGTTCTTC. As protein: CSALPGTSFREQFF.

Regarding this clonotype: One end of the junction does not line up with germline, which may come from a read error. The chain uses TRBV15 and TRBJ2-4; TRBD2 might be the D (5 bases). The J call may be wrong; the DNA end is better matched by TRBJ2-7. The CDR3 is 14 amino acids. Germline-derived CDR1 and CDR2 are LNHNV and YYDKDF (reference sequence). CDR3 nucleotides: TGTGCCGCCAGCAGAGGTGGGAGTACCTACGAGCAGTACTTC. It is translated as CAASRGGSTYEQYF.

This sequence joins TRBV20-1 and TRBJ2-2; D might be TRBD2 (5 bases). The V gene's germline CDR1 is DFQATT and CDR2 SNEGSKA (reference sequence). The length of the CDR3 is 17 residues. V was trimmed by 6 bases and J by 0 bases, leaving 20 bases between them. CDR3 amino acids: CSAKPFPGGTNTGELFF. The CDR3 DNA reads TGCAGTGCAAAGCCCTTCCCAGGAGGAACGAACACCGGGGAGCTGTTTTTT.

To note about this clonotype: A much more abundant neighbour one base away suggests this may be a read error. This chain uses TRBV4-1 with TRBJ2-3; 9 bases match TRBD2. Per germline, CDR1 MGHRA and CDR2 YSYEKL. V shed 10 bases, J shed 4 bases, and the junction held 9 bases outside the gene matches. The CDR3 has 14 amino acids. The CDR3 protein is CATYSGGSADTQYF. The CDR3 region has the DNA TGCGCCACCTATAGCGGGGGAAGCGCAGATACGCAGTATTTT.

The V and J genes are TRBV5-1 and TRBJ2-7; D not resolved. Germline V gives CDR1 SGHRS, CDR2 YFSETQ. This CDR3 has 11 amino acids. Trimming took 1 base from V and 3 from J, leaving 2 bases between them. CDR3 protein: CASSLNYEQYF. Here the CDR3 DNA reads TGCGCCAGCAGCTTGAACTACGAGCAGTACTTC.

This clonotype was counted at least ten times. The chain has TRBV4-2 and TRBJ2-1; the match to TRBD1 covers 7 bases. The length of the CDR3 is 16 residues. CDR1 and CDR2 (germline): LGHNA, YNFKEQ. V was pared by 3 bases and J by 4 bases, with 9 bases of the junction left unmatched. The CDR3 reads CASSQMRTQGYNEQFF. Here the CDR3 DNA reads TGTGCCAGCAGCCAGATGAGGACACAGGGGTACAATGAGCAGTTCTTC.

CDR3 sequence reads: CSARFRGELFF. The CDR3 nucleotides are TGCAGTGCTAGATTCCGAGGGGAGCTGTTTTTT. The chain joins TRBV20-1 to TRBJ2-2; the D is unclear. This CDR3 is built from 11 residues. V gave up 2 bases and J gave up 8 bases, with 6 bases separating them. Germline V gene data show CDR1 as DFQATT and CDR2 as SNEGSKA (reference sequence).

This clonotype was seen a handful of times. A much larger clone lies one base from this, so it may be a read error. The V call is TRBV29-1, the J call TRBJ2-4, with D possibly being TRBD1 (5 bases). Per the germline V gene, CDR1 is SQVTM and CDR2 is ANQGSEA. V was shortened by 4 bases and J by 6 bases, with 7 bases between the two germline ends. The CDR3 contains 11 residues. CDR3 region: CSVVQGNIQYF. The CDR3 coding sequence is TGCAGCGTTGTTCAGGGAAACATTCAGTACTTC.

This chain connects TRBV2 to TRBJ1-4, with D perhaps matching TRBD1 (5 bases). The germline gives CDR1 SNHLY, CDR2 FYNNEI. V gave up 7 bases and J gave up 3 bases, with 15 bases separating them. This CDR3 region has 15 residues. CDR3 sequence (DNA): TGTGCCAGCATTCGGGACGCCATGGCTAATGAAAAACTGTTTTTT. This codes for CASIRDAMANEKLFF.

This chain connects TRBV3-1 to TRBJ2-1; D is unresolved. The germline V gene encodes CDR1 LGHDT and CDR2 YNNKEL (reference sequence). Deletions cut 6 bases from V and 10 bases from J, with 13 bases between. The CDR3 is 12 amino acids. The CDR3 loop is CASRLLLGEQFF. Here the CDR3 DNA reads TGTGCCAGCAGGCTACTCCTCGGGGAGCAGTTCTTC.

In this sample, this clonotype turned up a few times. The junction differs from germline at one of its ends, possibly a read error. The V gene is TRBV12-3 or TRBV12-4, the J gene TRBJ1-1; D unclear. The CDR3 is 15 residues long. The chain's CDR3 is CAGSPASLRDTEAFF. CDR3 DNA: TGTGCCGGCAGCCCGGCCTCTTTGAGGGACACTGAAGCTTTCTTT.

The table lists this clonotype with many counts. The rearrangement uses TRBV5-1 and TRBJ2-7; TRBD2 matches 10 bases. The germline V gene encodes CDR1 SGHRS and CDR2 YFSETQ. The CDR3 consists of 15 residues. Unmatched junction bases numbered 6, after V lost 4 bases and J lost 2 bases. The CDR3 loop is CASSMGLAFAYEQYF. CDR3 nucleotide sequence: TGCGCCAGCAGCATGGGACTAGCGTTTGCCTACGAGCAGTACTTC. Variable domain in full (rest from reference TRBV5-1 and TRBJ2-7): KAGVTQTPRYLIKTRGQQVTLSCSPISGHRSVSWYQQTPGQGLQFLFEYFSETQRNKGNFPGRFSGRQFSNSRSEMNVSTLELGDSALYLCASSMGLAFAYEQYFGPGTRLTVT.

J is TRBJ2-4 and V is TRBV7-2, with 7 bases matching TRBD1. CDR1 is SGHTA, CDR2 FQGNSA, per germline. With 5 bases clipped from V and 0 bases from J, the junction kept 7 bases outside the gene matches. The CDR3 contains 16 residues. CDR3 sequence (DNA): TGTGCCAGCAGCATGACGGGACAGTTAGCCAAAAACATTCAGTACTTC. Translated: CASSMTGQLAKNIQYF.

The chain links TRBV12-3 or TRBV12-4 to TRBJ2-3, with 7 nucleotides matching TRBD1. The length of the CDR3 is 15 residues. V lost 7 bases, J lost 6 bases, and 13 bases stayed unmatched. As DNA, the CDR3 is TGTGCCAGCATCCCGACAGGGATGGTAGGGGATACGCAGTATTTT. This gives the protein CASIPTGMVGDTQYF.